The rows below give T cell receptor beta chains drawn from one sample of a study of T-cell memory formation after mild COVID-19. TCRdb redid the calling of the 5' RACE reads with MiXCR, one entry per CDR3 protein. The repertoire includes tens of thousands of distinct CDR3 sequences, about 13% of them detected once, and roughly a quarter sits in the top ten. Sequencing input: PBMCs or a T cell subset sorted from them (not recorded which). Receptor source: an adult woman who had mild COVID-19 (a few samples of this study predate the infection). Cell type and time point are not known. Both conserved end residues are part of each CDR3. D genes are given only for firm matches. Clone size is shown for a subset of rows, as once, few, many or a class of expanded clone.

clone_size j_call d_call v_call cdr3_nt cdr3_aa
few TRBJ2-1 TRBD2 TRBV5-6 TGTGCCAGCAGTCGACTAGCGGGCCCCAATGAGCAGTTCTTC CASSRLAGPNEQFF
- TRBJ2-3 - TRBV24-1 TGTGCCACCGCGCCTAGCACAGATACGCAGTATTTT CATAPSTDTQYF
few TRBJ2-1 TRBD2 TRBV20-1 TGCAGTGCCCCAGGAATTAGCGGGAGGAACAATGAGCAGTTCTTC CSAPGISGRNNEQFF
- TRBJ2-1 - TRBV20-1 TGCAGTGCTAGAGATCAGGACAGTTACAATGAGCAGTTCTTC CSARDQDSYNEQFF
few TRBJ2-3 - TRBV20-1 TGCAGTGCTAGTTATCTCCCGGGGGATACGCAGTATTTT CSASYLPGDTQYF
- TRBJ1-2 - TRBV7-9 TGTGCCAGCAGCGAAGCCCCGGGGGAAGGCAATGGCTACACCTTC CASSEAPGEGNGYTF
- TRBJ1-2 TRBD1 TRBV24-1 TGTGCCACCAGTGATGTGGACAGGCACTATGGCTACACCTTC CATSDVDRHYGYTF
- TRBJ2-1 TRBD2 TRBV9 TGTGCCAGCAGCGTAGCGACTAGCCAGCAGGAGCAGTTCTTC CASSVATSQQEQFF
- TRBJ1-1 - TRBV29-1 TGCAGCGTTCCTAGGGGAGGGAAAGCTTTCTTT CSVPRGGKAFF
- TRBJ2-3 TRBD2 TRBV20-1 TGCAGTGCTAGAGAGGGGACTAGCGGGGTCTATACGCAGTATTTT CSAREGTSGVYTQYF
- TRBJ2-2 - TRBV9 TGTGCCAGCAGCCCAGCAGGAGACACCGGGGAGCTGTTTTTT CASSPAGDTGELFF
- TRBJ1-1 TRBD1 TRBV7-9 TGTGCCAGCAGCTCGCAGAATCGGGACAGTGAAGCTTTCTTT CASSSQNRDSEAFF
few TRBJ2-7 - TRBV5-6 TGTGCCAGCAGCTTGGCCCCTGGGAGCTACGAGCAGTACTTC CASSLAPGSYEQYF
- TRBJ2-1 TRBD2 TRBV7-9 TGTGCCAGCAGCTCCGTAGGAGGAAGCGGGAGGGATCTTTGGTACAATGAGCAGTTCTTC CASSSVGGSGRDLWYNEQFF
many TRBJ2-2 - TRBV6-1 TGTGCCAGCAGTGGACATCATGAGACCGGGGAGCTGTTTTTT CASSGHHETGELFF
few TRBJ1-2 - TRBV29-1 TGCAGCGTTTTACAGGGTGAAAACTATGGCTACACCTTC CSVLQGENYGYTF
many TRBJ2-5 TRBD1 TRBV7-9 TGTGCCAGCAGCTCGGACAGGGGGAGCGTAGGAGAGACCCAGTACTTC CASSSDRGSVGETQYF
- TRBJ2-7 - TRBV29-1 TGCAGCGTTGAGTTCCAAGGCTACGAGCAGTACTTC CSVEFQGYEQYF
few TRBJ2-1 TRBD1 TRBV7-9 TGTGCCAGCAGCCCAAGTACAGGGGGCTTGTACAATGAGCAGTTCTTC CASSPSTGGLYNEQFF
many TRBJ2-7 TRBD2 TRBV29-1 TGCAGCGTTGAGTTAGCGGGGGGTCTCTACGAGCAGTACTTC CSVELAGGLYEQYF
few TRBJ2-5 - TRBV12-2 TGTGCAAGTCGCACCACCGAATACCATGACAGGCCGGGGGAGACCCAGTACTTC CASRTTEYHDRPGETQYF
many TRBJ2-7 TRBD1 TRBV7-6 TGTGCCAGCAGGCCGGACAGGGGGCTTGAGCAGTACTTC CASRPDRGLEQYF
few TRBJ2-5 - TRBV7-9 TGTGCCAGCAGCCCGACCGGGCCTGGGGAGACCCAGTACTTC CASSPTGPGETQYF
many TRBJ2-1 - TRBV5-5 TGTGCCAGCAGCCGCCGAGATAGTCATGTGAATGAGCAGTTCTTC CASSRRDSHVNEQFF
- TRBJ2-1 TRBD2 TRBV24-1 TGTGCCACCAGTCACAGCGGGAGTTATGAGCAGTTCTTC CATSHSGSYEQFF
few TRBJ2-3 TRBD1 TRBV7-3 TGTGCCAGCAGCCCCCGGACAGGGAGGTTACAAGATACGCAGTATTTT CASSPRTGRLQDTQYF
few TRBJ2-7 TRBD2 TRBV11-3 TGTGCCAGCAGCTTAGTGCTAGCGGGACGCTACGAGCAGTACTTC CASSLVLAGRYEQYF
few TRBJ2-3 - TRBV28 TGTGCCAGCAGTGCAACCACTAGGCTGGGAGATACGCAGTATTTT CASSATTRLGDTQYF